Listed here are 9 T cell receptor beta chains from one sample, sequenced in a study of human T cells and chemical hapten exposure. One entry per CDR3 protein, called by TCRdb with MiXCR from the RACE reads. The table includes about 74,000 distinct CDR3 sequences, roughly 15% detected once. Indicated time point: pre-sensitization, week 0. Specified treatment: therapeutic diphenylcyclopropenone sensitization with weekly scalp DPC. Sequencing was performed on whole blood, taken in connection with sensitization to the hapten diphenylcyclopropenone (DPC). These receptors were collected from a woman aged 45-65 years with alopecia areata. Some clones in this sample may be carry-over from other donors' samples.

This chain links TRBV15 with TRBJ2-3; D call uncertain. V gave up 1 base and J gave up 6 bases, with 11 bases separating them. There are 14 residues in the CDR3. Germline lookup yields CDR1 LNHNV and CDR2 YYDKDF (reference sequence). The CDR3 DNA reads as TGTGCCACCAGCAGAGCGCTAGTACCTGATACGCAGTATTTT. It codes for CATSRALVPDTQYF.

Many counts were recorded for this clonotype. The V and J genes are TRBV11-2 and TRBJ2-1; D remains ambiguous. This CDR3 comprises 16 residues. Germline-derived CDR1 and CDR2 are SGHAT and FQNNGV. Trimming pared 5 bases from V and 3 bases from J, leaving 17 bases between. The CDR3 nucleotides are TGTGCCAGCAGCATAAGGAGCGAACCCTACTACAATGAGCAGTTCTTC. It encodes CASSIRSEPYYNEQFF.

At least ten counts were recorded for this clonotype. This sequence joins TRBV9 and TRBJ2-1, with D possibly called TRBD1 or TRBD2 (9 bases each). Trimming removed 4 bases from V and 9 bases from J, with 20 bases in between. The CDR3 has 15 residues. Germline V gene lookup returns CDR1 SGDLS and CDR2 YYNGEE. The CDR3, as DNA: TGTGCCAGCAGCACAGGGGGCGGCGGGAGGGGTGAGCAGTTCTTC. Translating gives CASSTGGGGRGEQFF. Full variable domain (outside the CDR3, taken from reference TRBV9 and TRBJ2-1): DSGVTQTPKHLITATGQRVTLRCSPRSGDLSVYWYQQSLDQGLQFLIQYYNGEERAKGNILERFSAQQFPDLHSELNLSSLELGDSALYFCASSTGGGGRGEQFFGPGTRLTVL.

The chain employs TRBV5-1 and TRBJ2-3, with 12 bases lining up with TRBD1. The ends lost 4 bases at V and 5 bases at J; junction bases unmatched: 8. The V gene's germline CDR1 is SGHRS and CDR2 YFSETQ. The CDR3 loop spans 16 amino acids. DNA of the CDR3: TGCGCCAGCAGCCCGGAGGGACAGGGGGCGTTAGATACGCAGTATTTT. It translates to CASSPEGQGALDTQYF.

Of note for this clonotype: One junction end disagrees with the germline gene, perhaps due to a read error. The V call is TRBV6-2 or TRBV6-3, the J call TRBJ2-2, with a tentative D call TRBD2 (5 bases). The CDR3 covers 15 residues. Germline V gene data show CDR1 as MNHEY and CDR2 as SVGEGT. The DNA of the CDR3 is TGTGCCAGCACCAAGACCGCGGCGAACACCGGGGAGCTGTTATTT. Translation: CASTKTAANTGELLF.

V is TRBV27 and J is TRBJ2-7, with D perhaps TRBD2 (5 bases). Germline V lookup: CDR1 MNHEY, CDR2 SMNVEV (reference sequence). V was clipped by 8 bases and J by 0 bases, with 14 bases between them. The CDR3 loop spans 14 amino acids. DNA for the CDR3: TGTGCCAGCCGAGCGCTTGGGAGCTCCTACGAGCAGTACTTC. Translating it yields CASRALGSSYEQYF.

The chain joins TRBV4-1 to TRBJ2-1; TRBD1 matches at 9 bases. The CDR3 runs 16 residues. Trimming took 2 bases from V and 2 from J; bases not matched to a gene: 4. The germline CDR1 and CDR2 sequences are MGHRA and YSYEKL. The chain's CDR3 is CASSQWTGVTYNEQFF. The CDR3 coding sequence is TGCGCCAGCAGCCAATGGACAGGGGTTACCTACAATGAGCAGTTCTTC.

This clonotype was observed a few times. The chain is built from TRBV6-6 and TRBJ1-4; D call uncertain. V shed 2 bases and J shed 8 bases, with 6 bases lying between them. CDR3 size: 12 residues. CDR1 MNHNY and CDR2 SVGAGI come from the germline V gene (reference sequence). The CDR3 here is CASSYPEEKLFF. The CDR3 nucleotides read TGTGCCAGCAGTTACCCAGAGGAAAAACTGTTTTTT.

The chain uses TRBV29-1 and TRBJ1-3, with D possibly matching TRBD1 (5 bases). Germline V gives CDR1 SQVTM, CDR2 ANQGSEA. V lost 6 bases, J lost 1 base, and 10 bases lay in between. There are 13 residues in the CDR3. DNA of the CDR3: TGCAGCGTACTGACAGTTTCTGGAAACACCATATATTTT. Its translation: CSVLTVSGNTIYF.